Given below is one TCR beta chain in context. Its specificity is unknown. The V gene lost 7 bases and the J gene lost 3 bases, with 15 bases spanning the gap. CDR3 length: 14 residues. Germline V CDR1 and CDR2: LNHDA, SQIVND (reference sequence). This record belongs to a study of CD8+CD57+ T cells in acquired aplastic anemia. Broader study findings: For CD8+ Simpson's diversity, patients and controls showed no significant difference.

The authors sequenced patients whose flow cytometry had shown CD8+CD57+ cell expansion. Genomic DNA constituted the template upon which TCR beta VDJ and CDR3 profiling was performed. One entry per CDR3 protein results from TCRdb running MiXCR on the reads. Of roughly 200,000 distinct CDR3 sequences detected, 63% appear once; the ten largest clones hold approximately 46%. The V and J genes are TRBV19 and TRBJ1-2; a weak D match, TRBD1 (5 bases). This sequence was found in a human donor with aplastic anemia. What was sequenced was sorted CD4+, CD8+, or CD8+CD57+ T cells (not recorded which) from PBMCs. CDR3 region: CASTIPGTHYGYTF. CDR3 bases: TGTGCCAGTACCATCCCAGGGACCCACTATGGCTACACCTTC.